This entry describes one T cell receptor (beta chain). These data come from a study of cytomegalovirus exposure and HLA in healthy donors. The CDR3 totals 11 residues. Germline-derived CDR1 and CDR2 are SQVTM and ANQGSEA. The study ran its PCR with 60 Vbeta and 13 Jbeta primers. Sequencing was performed with immunoSEQ multiplex PCR; in TCRdb, only in-frame clones are kept and a portion is missing. The sample consists of about 160,000 clones, 55% to 70% of them appearing once. The clonotype comes from a woman aged 55 to 70 in good health and CMV-seropositive. V is TRBV29-1 and J is TRBJ2-7, with D uncertain. Sequenced material: PBMCs. CDR3 protein: CSTTTNLEQYF. The CDR3 region has the DNA TGCAGTACTACTACCAACCTCGAGCAGTACTTC.